The 2 T cell receptor beta chains in this list originate from one sample, sequenced in a study of T cell responses to AZD1222 COVID-19 vaccine (dated by TCRdb to 2020 to 2022). Libraries were constructed by the immunoSEQ multiplex PCR assay. TCRdb re-hosts the immuneACCESS table, in-frame sequences only. Its copies lack some clones; in the studies checked, an unresolved V gene accounts for under half of them, and the cause for the rest is not known. The sample contains 60,000 to 75,000 clones, around 82% of them found a single time. Together, the top ten hold approximately 5.9% of the sample. The meaning of the sample's time point label: about 28 days (+/-7) after the second vaccine dose. Sequencing was performed on peripheral blood, taken 28 days after the second AZD1222 dose. The origin of the receptors is an adult who received the AZD1222 COVID-19 vaccine.

The rearrangement uses TRBV19 and TRBJ2-7; 10 bases are a match to TRBD1. CDR1 is LNHDA and CDR2 is SQIVND in the germline V gene (reference sequence). The CDR3 runs to 15 residues. V shed 5 bases and J 2 bases; nucleotides not matched to a gene: 6. The CDR3 loop is CASSDSGTGAYEQYF. Here the CDR3 DNA reads TGTGCCAGTAGTGACTCCGGGACAGGGGCCTACGAGCAGTACTTC.

This clone turned up a few times. J is TRBJ1-4 and V is TRBV30; the D gene is possibly TRBD1 (5 bases). CDR1 and CDR2 (germline): GTSNPN, SVGIG (reference sequence). V shed 3 bases and J shed 7 bases, with 15 bases lying between them. The CDR3 sequence is 14 residues long. CDR3 protein: CAWSAGTVGEKLFF. Written as DNA, the CDR3 is TGTGCCTGGAGCGCCGGGACTGTGGGTGAAAAACTGTTTTTT.